Below are 30 T cell receptor beta chains sequenced from a single sample in a study of T cells of healthy individuals. TCRdb used MiXCR to reprocess the 5' RACE reads, holding one entry per CDR3 protein. The sample gives about 100,000 distinct CDR3 sequences, 17% of which show up once; around 6.4% is in the top ten. The receptors shown here come from a human donor in good health.

This clonotype was counted only a few times. The chain is built from TRBV20-1 and TRBJ2-7; unclear D gene. The CDR3 is 13 amino acids. CDR1 is DFQATT and CDR2 is SNEGSKA in the germline V gene (reference sequence). Deletions cut 0 bases from V and 4 bases from J, with 10 bases between. The chain's CDR3 is CSARDLRNYEQYF. CDR3 DNA: TGCAGTGCTAGAGATCTCCGGAATTACGAGCAGTACTTC.

This clonotype showed up many times. The gene calls are TRBV24-1 and TRBJ2-7; 11 bases align to TRBD2. The V gene's germline CDR1 is KGHDR and CDR2 SFDVKD. The CDR3 is 14 amino acids. J lost 1 base, V lost 9 bases, and 4 bases had no gene match. This CDR3 is CATSASGRSYEQYF. DNA for the CDR3: TGTGCCACCTCAGCTAGCGGGAGGTCCTACGAGCAGTACTTC.

This clonotype showed up many times. This chain uses TRBV6-5 with TRBJ1-1; 8 bases are a match to TRBD1. This CDR3 spans 16 amino acids. CDR1 and CDR2 (germline): MNHEY, SVGAGI. With V trimmed by 0 bases and J by 1 base, 4 bases remained unmatched. CDR3 bases: TGTGCCAGCAGTTACTCGAGAGACAGGGGGAACACTGAAGCTTTCTTT. Protein: CASSYSRDRGNTEAFF.

The rearrangement links TRBV11-2 to TRBJ2-5; no reliable D call. The CDR3 sequence is 14 residues long. The V gene's germline CDR1 is SGHAT and CDR2 FQNNGV. The ends were cut back, 5 bases at V and 1 base at J, with 11 bases in the middle. The CDR3 sequence is CASSRGVGQETQYF. CDR3 bases: TGTGCCAGCAGCAGAGGAGTAGGCCAAGAGACCCAGTACTTC. Full variable domain (missing parts from reference TRBV11-2 and TRBJ2-5): EAGVAQSPRYKIIEKRQSVAFWCNPISGHATLYWYQQILGQGPKLLIQFQNNGVVDDSQLPKDRFSAERLKGVDSTLKIQPAKLEDSAVYLCASSRGVGQETQYFGPGTRLLVL.

J is TRBJ2-7 and V is TRBV6-5, with TRBD1 as a possible D gene (6 bases). This CDR3 spans 13 amino acids. V lost 6 bases to trimming and J lost 3 bases, with 12 bases between them. Germline CDR1 reads MNHEY; CDR2 reads SVGAGI. CDR3 DNA sequence: TGTGCCAGCAGGTCGGGACAAGTCTACGAGCAGTACTTC. Translating it yields CASRSGQVYEQYF.

J is TRBJ1-5 and V is TRBV6-1, with a possible D match to TRBD1 (5 bases). The CDR3 has 15 residues. V was shortened by 1 base and J by 1 base, with 8 bases between the two germline ends. CDR1 MNHNS and CDR2 SASEGT come from the germline V gene. The CDR3 DNA follows: TGTGCCAGCAGTGAAGTTGGGGACAGCAATCAGCCCCAGCATTTT. Translating gives CASSEVGDSNQPQHF.

There are a few counts of this clonotype. The chain employs TRBV3-1 and TRBJ2-7; 7 nucleotides match TRBD2. From germline, CDR1 is LGHDT and CDR2 YNNKEL (reference sequence). The V and J ends lost 3 bases and 1 base, in that order; junction bases with no gene match: 6. This CDR3 is 15 amino acids long. The CDR3 nucleotides are TGTGCCAGCAGCCAGCCCGGGACTAAATCCTACGAGCAGTACTTC. Its protein is CASSQPGTKSYEQYF.

A few counts support this clonotype. The DNA for the CDR3 is TGCAGCGTTTACAGGGACTCCTCCTACGAGCAGTACTTC. It translates to CSVYRDSSYEQYF. The chain links TRBV29-1 to TRBJ2-7; D possibly matches TRBD1 or TRBD2 (6 bases each). V was clipped by 5 bases and J by 0 bases, with 11 bases between them. The CDR3 is 13 amino acids. Germline CDR1 and CDR2: SQVTM and ANQGSEA.

This clonotype was recorded at least ten times. The chain employs TRBV5-1 and TRBJ2-5; 8 bases fit TRBD2. Germline CDR1 reads SGHRS; CDR2 reads YFSETQ. Germline trimming cut 5 bases from V and 5 bases from J; bases unmatched to any gene: 5. This CDR3 is 13 amino acids long. The CDR3: CASRRLATETQYF. The CDR3 DNA sequence: TGCGCCAGCAGAAGACTAGCGACGGAGACCCAGTACTTC.

This clonotype was detected ten times or more. The chain joins TRBV20-1 to TRBJ1-5; 8 bases are a match to TRBD1. V lost 2 bases and J lost 0; bases outside the gene matches: 9. This CDR3 spans 17 amino acids. CDR1 and CDR2 from the germline V gene are DFQATT and SNEGSKA (reference sequence). The CDR3 here is CSARPTGGGASNQPQHF. The CDR3 nucleotides read TGCAGTGCTAGACCCACAGGGGGTGGGGCTAGCAATCAGCCCCAGCATTTT.

CDR3: CASSQERKGPVGTEAFF. DNA of the CDR3: TGTGCCAGCAGCCAAGAAAGAAAGGGGCCGGTGGGGACTGAAGCTTTCTTT. The chain employs TRBV3-1 and TRBJ1-1; D possibly corresponds to TRBD1 (5 bases). V lost 0 bases and J 5 bases, leaving 19 bases between the germline ends. Germline V gene data show CDR1 as LGHDT and CDR2 as YNNKEL (reference sequence). The CDR3 has 17 amino acids. The full variable domain, completed using reference TRBV3-1 and TRBJ1-1, is DTAVSQTPKYLVTQMGNDKSIKCEQNLGHDTMYWYKQDSKKFLKIMFSYNNKELIINETVPNRFSPKSPDKAHLNLHINSLELGDSAVYFCASSQERKGPVGTEAFFGQGTRLTVV.

This chain links TRBV6-1 with TRBJ2-7; 10 nucleotides line up with TRBD1. CDR1 and CDR2 from the germline V gene are MNHNS and SASEGT. The length of the CDR3 is 15 residues. V was pared by 1 base and J by 4 bases, with 4 bases of the junction left unmatched. CDR3 sequence: CASSEGGQGVYEQYF. The CDR3, as DNA: TGTGCCAGCAGTGAAGGCGGACAGGGGGTTTACGAGCAGTACTTC.

V and J are TRBV28 and TRBJ2-1; TRBD1 aligns across 8 bases. Germline assignment: CDR1 MDHEN and CDR2 SYDVKM. The CDR3 extends over 15 amino acids. V shed 6 bases, J shed 0 bases, and the junction held 4 bases outside the gene matches. CDR3 loop: CASSGQGSSYNEQFF. CDR3 bases: TGTGCCAGCAGCGGACAGGGTAGCTCCTACAATGAGCAGTTCTTC.

The chain is built from TRBV7-8 and TRBJ1-2; D is unclear. Trimming shortened V by 0 bases and J by 7 bases, and 12 bases separated the two germline ends. Germline lookup yields CDR1 SGHVS and CDR2 FQNEAQ. The CDR3 loop spans 14 amino acids. The CDR3 sequence is CASSLATRARGYTF. In nucleotides, the CDR3 is TGTGCCAGCAGCTTAGCAACGAGGGCCCGTGGCTACACCTTC.

The rearrangement links TRBV28 to TRBJ2-7; no definite D call. Trimming pared 5 bases from V and 3 bases from J, leaving 14 bases between. The germline CDR1 and CDR2 sequences are MDHEN and SYDVKM. CDR3 size: 14 residues. CDR3 sequence (DNA): TGTGCCAGCAGTCAAGCAGGAACGGGCTACGAGCAGTACTTC. It codes for CASSQAGTGYEQYF.

The V gene is TRBV9, the J gene TRBJ2-3, with TRBD2 matching over 7 bases. The CDR3 is made up of 18 amino acids. The germline gives CDR1 SGDLS, CDR2 YYNGEE. J was trimmed by 3 bases and V by 0 bases; bases with no gene match: 13. The CDR3 DNA reads TGTGCCAGCAGCGTAGTAGGGTTTGGCGGGGAGGGGACAGATACGCAGTATTTT. Amino acid sequence: CASSVVGFGGEGTDTQYF.

This clonotype appeared many times. This chain connects TRBV6-6 to TRBJ1-1; no clear D gene. V shed 7 bases and J shed 1 base, with 16 bases lying between them. Germline V lookup: CDR1 MNHNY, CDR2 SVGAGI (reference sequence). This CDR3 has 15 residues. CDR3 protein: CASIPGSGSNTEAFF. The CDR3 DNA reads as TGTGCCAGCATCCCGGGTAGCGGATCGAACACTGAAGCTTTCTTT.

This clonotype has a handful of counts. The chain is built from TRBV7-9 and TRBJ1-5, with 7 bases matching TRBD1. The junction had 9 bases not matched to a gene; V was cut back by 5 bases and J by 2 bases. The CDR3 sequence is 16 residues long. Looked up from germline, CDR1 is SEHNR and CDR2 is FQNEAQ (reference sequence). Written as DNA, the CDR3 is TGTGCCAGCAGCCACGAAGGGGGCTGGGGCAATCAGCCCCAGCATTTT. Encoded protein: CASSHEGGWGNQPQHF.

This clonotype was observed a handful of times. The V call is TRBV15, the J call TRBJ1-6; D call uncertain. CDR3 length equals 14 residues. Germline V CDR1 and CDR2: LNHNV, YYDKDF (reference sequence). The ends were cut back, 3 bases at V and 7 bases at J, with 10 bases in the middle. CDR3 DNA sequence: TGTGCCACCAGCAGGCGGGATCGAAATTCACCCCTCCACTTT. Translation: CATSRRDRNSPLHF.

This chain connects TRBV11-2 to TRBJ2-1; possibly TRBD2 for D (7 bases). Trimming left V 0 bases short and J 7 bases short, with 13 bases between. CDR1 and CDR2 from the germline V gene are SGHAT and FQNNGV. The CDR3 extends over 15 amino acids. The CDR3 sequence: CASSLEGGPWNEQFF. As DNA, the CDR3 is TGTGCCAGCAGCTTAGAGGGGGGGCCGTGGAATGAGCAGTTCTTC.

This clonotype has a handful of counts. This sequence joins TRBV20-1 and TRBJ2-5; 7 bases line up with TRBD2. CDR3 length: 15 residues. Germline loops: CDR1 DFQATT, CDR2 SNEGSKA (reference sequence). Unmatched junction bases numbered 12, after V lost 7 bases and J lost 1 base. The DNA of the CDR3 is TGCAGTGTTGGGGGGAGCGGGACCCTCCAAGAGACCCAGTACTTC. Translating it yields CSVGGSGTLQETQYF.

The chain employs TRBV11-2 and TRBJ2-7; 7 bases fit TRBD1. Germline V CDR1 and CDR2: SGHAT, FQNNGV. CDR3 length: 13 residues. The V gene end was trimmed by 1 base and the J gene end by 6 bases; junction bases not matched to a gene: 3. CDR3: CASSLAYRGEQYF. The CDR3 DNA reads TGTGCCAGCAGCTTAGCGTACAGGGGCGAGCAGTACTTC.

The CDR3 loop is CASSQDGTGVIQYF. The DNA for the CDR3 is TGCGCCAGCAGCCAAGATGGGACGGGGGTCATTCAGTACTTC. The chain couples TRBV4-3 to TRBJ2-4; tentative D call: TRBD2 (6 bases). CDR3 length: 14 residues. CDR1 is LGHNA, CDR2 YSLEER, per germline. V gave up 0 bases and J gave up 9 bases, with 12 bases separating them.

This clonotype was seen repeatedly, ten times or more. This chain joins TRBV29-1 and TRBJ2-5; weak D call: TRBD1 (6 bases). CDR3 length: 12 residues. Germline V gene sequence: CDR1 SQVTM, CDR2 ANQGSEA. Trimming took 6 bases from V and 2 from J, leaving 10 bases between them. The CDR3, as DNA: TGCAGCGTGGCCCAGGGGCAAGAGACCCAGTACTTC. Its protein is CSVAQGQETQYF.

This clonotype was seen more than once but under ten times. The chain joins TRBV6-2 or TRBV6-3 to TRBJ1-1; 8 positions match TRBD1. CDR1 MNHEY and CDR2 SVGEGT come from the germline V gene. The CDR3 runs to 14 residues. V trimming: 8 bases; J trimming: 6 bases; junction bases outside the gene matches: 11. DNA of the CDR3: TGTGCCAGCCAACTCGACAGGGGATGGGCTGAAGCTTTCTTT. It codes for CASQLDRGWAEAFF.

The chain couples TRBV19 to TRBJ2-7; D possibly corresponds to TRBD2 (5 bases). Trimming shortened V by 3 bases and J by 2 bases, and 17 bases separated the two germline ends. CDR3 size: 16 residues. Germline lookup yields CDR1 LNHDA and CDR2 SQIVND (reference sequence). The CDR3 DNA reads as TGTGCCAGTAGTATGGGCGGACTTCCTCCAACCTACGAGCAGTACTTC. This gives the protein CASSMGGLPPTYEQYF.

The chain carries TRBV4-2 and TRBJ2-1, with 9 nucleotides matching TRBD1. V lost 4 bases, J lost 9 bases, and 10 bases stayed unmatched. Germline CDR1 LGHNA, CDR2 YNFKEQ. The CDR3 contains 15 residues. DNA for the CDR3: TGTGCCAGCAGCCTCCGGGACAGGGAGGGAGGTGAGCAGTTCTTC. This encodes CASSLRDREGGEQFF.

The sample holds a few counts of this clonotype. This chain links TRBV2 with TRBJ2-1; perhaps D is TRBD1 or TRBD2 (5 bases each). Germline V lookup: CDR1 SNHLY, CDR2 FYNNEI. The CDR3 sequence is 15 residues long. Trimming shortened V by 4 bases and J by 2 bases, and 12 bases separated the two germline ends. The CDR3 coding sequence is TGTGCCAGCAGTGCCCGGGACGGCCCCTACAATGAGCAGTTCTTC. This codes for CASSARDGPYNEQFF.

The gene calls are TRBV20-1 and TRBJ1-5; maybe TRBD1 (6 bases). CDR1 is DFQATT and CDR2 is SNEGSKA in the germline V gene (reference sequence). The V gene lost 5 bases and the J gene lost 7 bases, with 18 bases spanning the gap. This CDR3 spans 14 amino acids. As DNA, the CDR3 is TGCAGTGCTGTTTCTGGGGGCGATTACCAGCCCCAGCATTTT. Residues: CSAVSGGDYQPQHF.

This clonotype has a count of ten or more. The chain joins TRBV12-3 or TRBV12-4 to TRBJ1-6; D ambiguous. This CDR3 region has 14 residues. The V end lost 1 base, the J end lost 6 bases, and 7 bases lay between the germline ends. CDR3 region: CASSLGQSNSPLHF. CDR3 nucleotides: TGTGCCAGCAGTTTAGGGCAGTCTAATTCACCCCTCCACTTT.